Detailed here is one T cell receptor beta chain. Its antigen is as yet unknown. The ends lost 0 bases at V and 12 bases at J; junction bases unmatched: 3. The germline V gene encodes CDR1 DFQATT and CDR2 SNEGSKA (reference sequence). The CDR3 has 11 amino acids. This sample was taken from a study of post-analysis software for immune sequencing data. Study-wide context: Included among the disease courses, which were recorded for the cohort, were relapsing-remitting, secondary progressive and progressive-relapsing multiple sclerosis. Study conclusions and caveats: Same-batch preparations were strongly co-clustered by F measure. Patients with multiple sclerosis recorded significantly lower normalized Chao1 diversity than controls, the study found. When patients were compared with controls, five TRBV segments were more frequent, TRBV5-6, TRBV5-1 and TRBV20-1 among them.

Unique molecular identifiers were carried by the TCR beta cDNA libraries. About 500,000 cDNA molecules came from around 1 to 10 million T cells. Each CDR3 protein gets one entry after TCRdb re-called the PCR reads with MiXCR. The top ten clones hold around 4.8% of a sample with over 250,000 distinct CDR3 sequences, just over 35% of them seen once. This clonotype was obtained from a girl aged 10 to 17 with multiple sclerosis. The specimen sequenced was blood. The rearrangement links TRBV20-1 to TRBJ2-3; 7 nucleotides agree with TRBD2. As DNA, the CDR3 is TGCAGTGCTAGAGATTGGGGGGGACAGTATTTT. It encodes CSARDWGGQYF.